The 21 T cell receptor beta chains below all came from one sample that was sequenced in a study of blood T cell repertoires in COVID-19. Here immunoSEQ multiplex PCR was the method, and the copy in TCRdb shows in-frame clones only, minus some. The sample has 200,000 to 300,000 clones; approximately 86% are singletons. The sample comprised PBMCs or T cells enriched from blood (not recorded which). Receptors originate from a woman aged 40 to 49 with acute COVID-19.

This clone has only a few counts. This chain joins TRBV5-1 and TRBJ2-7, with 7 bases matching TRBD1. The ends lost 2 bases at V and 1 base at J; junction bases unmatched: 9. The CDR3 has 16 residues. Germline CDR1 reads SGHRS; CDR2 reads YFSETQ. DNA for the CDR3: TGCGCCAGCAGCTTAAGGGTCAGGACAGGTTCCTACGAGCAGTACTTC. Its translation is CASSLRVRTGSYEQYF.

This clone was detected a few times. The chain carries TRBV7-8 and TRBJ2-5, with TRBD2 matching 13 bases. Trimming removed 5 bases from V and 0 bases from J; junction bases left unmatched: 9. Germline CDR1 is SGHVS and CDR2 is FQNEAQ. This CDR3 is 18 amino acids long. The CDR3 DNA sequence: TGTGCCAGCAGCAAGAGGACTAGCGGGAGAGAGTACCAAGAGACCCAGTACTTC. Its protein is CASSKRTSGREYQETQYF.

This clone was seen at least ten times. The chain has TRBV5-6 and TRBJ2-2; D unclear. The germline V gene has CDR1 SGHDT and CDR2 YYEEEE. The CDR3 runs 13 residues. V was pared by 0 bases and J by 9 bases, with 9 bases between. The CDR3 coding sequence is TGTGCCAGCAGCTTGGATGTGGGCCGGGAGCTGTTTTTT. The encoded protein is CASSLDVGRELFF.

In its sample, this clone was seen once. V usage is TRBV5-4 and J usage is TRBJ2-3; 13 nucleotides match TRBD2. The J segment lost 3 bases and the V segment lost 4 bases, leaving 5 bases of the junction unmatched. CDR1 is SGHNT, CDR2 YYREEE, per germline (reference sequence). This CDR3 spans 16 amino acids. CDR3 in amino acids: CASSPRTSGSTDTQYF. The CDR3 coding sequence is TGTGCCAGCAGCCCCCGGACTAGCGGGAGTACAGATACGCAGTATTTT.

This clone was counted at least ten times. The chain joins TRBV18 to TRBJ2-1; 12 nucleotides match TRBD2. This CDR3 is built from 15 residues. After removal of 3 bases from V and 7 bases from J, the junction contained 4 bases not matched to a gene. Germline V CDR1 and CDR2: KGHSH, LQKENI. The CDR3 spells CASSPELAGGNEQFF. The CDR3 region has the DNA TGTGCCAGCTCACCCGAACTAGCGGGAGGTAATGAGCAGTTCTTC. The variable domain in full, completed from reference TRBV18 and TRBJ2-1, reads NAGVMQNPRHLVRRRGQEARLRCSPMKGHSHVYWYRQLPEEGLKFMVYLQKENIIDESGMPKERFSAEFPKEGPSILRIQQVVRGDSAAYFCASSPELAGGNEQFFGPGTRLTVL.

The CDR3 here is CACSTGRSPLHF. CDR3 nucleotides: TGTGCCTGTTCTACAGGGAGATCACCCCTCCACTTT. The chain combines TRBV30 with TRBJ1-6, with a weak D call TRBD1 (6 bases). V was clipped by 6 bases and J by 10 bases, with 13 bases between them. The germline V gene encodes CDR1 GTSNPN and CDR2 SVGIG (reference sequence). CDR3 length: 12 residues.

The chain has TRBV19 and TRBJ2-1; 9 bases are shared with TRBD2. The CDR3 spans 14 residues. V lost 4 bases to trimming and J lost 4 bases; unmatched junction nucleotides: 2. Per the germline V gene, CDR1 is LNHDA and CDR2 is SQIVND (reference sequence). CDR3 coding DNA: TGTGCCAGTAGTAAGCGGGAGGCTTACAATGAGCAGTTCTTC. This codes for CASSKREAYNEQFF.

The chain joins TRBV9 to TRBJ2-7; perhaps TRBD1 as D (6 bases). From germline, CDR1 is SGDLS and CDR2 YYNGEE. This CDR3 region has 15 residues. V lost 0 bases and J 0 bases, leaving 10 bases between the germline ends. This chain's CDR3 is CASSVATGNSYEQYF. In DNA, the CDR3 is TGTGCCAGCAGCGTAGCCACAGGGAACTCCTACGAGCAGTACTTC.

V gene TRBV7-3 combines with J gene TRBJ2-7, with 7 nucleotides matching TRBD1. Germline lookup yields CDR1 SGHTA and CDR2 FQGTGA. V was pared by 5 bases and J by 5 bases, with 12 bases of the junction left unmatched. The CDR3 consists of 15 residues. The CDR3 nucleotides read TGTGCCAGCAGCCCTACGACAGGGTTGACCGACGAGCAGTACTTC. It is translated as CASSPTTGLTDEQYF.

CDR3 in amino acids: CASSLLGIRGLDQPQHF. The CDR3 bases are TGTGCCAGCAGCTTATTGGGGATCAGGGGGCTGGATCAGCCCCAGCATTTT. This chain links TRBV7-9 with TRBJ1-5; 8 nucleotides line up with TRBD1. This CDR3 comprises 17 residues. The junction had 11 bases not matched to a gene; V was cut back by 2 bases and J by 5 bases. CDR1 and CDR2 from the germline V gene are SEHNR and FQNEAQ (reference sequence). The full variable domain, its missing parts supplied by reference TRBV7-9 and TRBJ1-5, is DTGVSQNPRHKITKRGQNVTFRCDPISEHNRLYWYRQTLGQGPEFLTYFQNEAQLEKSRLLSDRFSAERPKGSFSTLEIQRTEQGDSAMYLCASSLLGIRGLDQPQHFGDGTRLSIL.

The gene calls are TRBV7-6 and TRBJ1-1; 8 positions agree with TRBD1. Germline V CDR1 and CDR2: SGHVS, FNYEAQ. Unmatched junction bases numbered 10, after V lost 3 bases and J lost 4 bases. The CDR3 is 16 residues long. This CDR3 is CASSLSQGARGTEAFF. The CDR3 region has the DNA TGTGCCAGCAGCTTGAGCCAGGGGGCGCGCGGCACTGAAGCTTTCTTT.

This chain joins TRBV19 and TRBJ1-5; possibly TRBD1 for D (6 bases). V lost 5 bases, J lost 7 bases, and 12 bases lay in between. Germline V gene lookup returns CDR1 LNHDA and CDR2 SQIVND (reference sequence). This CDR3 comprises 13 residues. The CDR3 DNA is TGTGCCAGTAGTGGGGGGGGCGGACAGCCCCAGCATTTT. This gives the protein CASSGGGGQPQHF.

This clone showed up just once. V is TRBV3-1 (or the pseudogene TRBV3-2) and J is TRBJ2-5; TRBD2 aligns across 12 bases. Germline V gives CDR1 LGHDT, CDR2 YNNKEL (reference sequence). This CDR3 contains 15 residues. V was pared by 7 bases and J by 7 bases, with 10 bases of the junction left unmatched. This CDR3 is CASIRTSGKGATQYF. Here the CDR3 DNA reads TGTGCCAGCATCAGGACTAGCGGGAAAGGGGCGACCCAGTACTTC.

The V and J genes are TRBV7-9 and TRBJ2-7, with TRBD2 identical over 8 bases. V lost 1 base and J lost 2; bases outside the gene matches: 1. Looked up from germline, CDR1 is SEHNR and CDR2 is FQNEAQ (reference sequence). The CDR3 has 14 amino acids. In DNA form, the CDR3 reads TGTGCCAGCAGCTTAGAAGCGGGAGCCTACGAGCAGTACTTC. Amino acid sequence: CASSLEAGAYEQYF.

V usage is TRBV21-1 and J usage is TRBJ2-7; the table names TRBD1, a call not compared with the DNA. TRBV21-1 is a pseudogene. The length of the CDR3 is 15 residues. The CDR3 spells CASSTGTGLSYEQYF. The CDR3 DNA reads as TGTGCCAGCAGCACTGGGACAGGCCTTTCCTACGAGCAGTACTTC.

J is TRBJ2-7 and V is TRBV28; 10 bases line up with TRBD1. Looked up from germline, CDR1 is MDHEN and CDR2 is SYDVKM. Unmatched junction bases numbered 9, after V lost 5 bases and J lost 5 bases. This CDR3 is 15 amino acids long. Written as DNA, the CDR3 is TGTGCCAGCAGTCCCTCCGGGACAGGGGATAACGAGCAGTACTTC. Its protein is CASSPSGTGDNEQYF.

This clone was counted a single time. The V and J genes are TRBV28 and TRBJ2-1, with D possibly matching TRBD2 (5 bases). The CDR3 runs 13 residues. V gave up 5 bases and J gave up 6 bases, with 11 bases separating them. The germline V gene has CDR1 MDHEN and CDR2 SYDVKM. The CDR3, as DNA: TGTGCCAGCAGTCCCCCAGCGGCCAATGAGCAGTTCTTC. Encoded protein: CASSPPAANEQFF. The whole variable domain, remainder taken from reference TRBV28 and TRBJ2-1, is DVKVTQSSRYLVKRTGEKVFLECVQDMDHENMFWYRQDPGLGLRLIYFSYDVKMKEKGDIPEGYSVSREKKERFSLILESASTNQTSMYLCASSPPAANEQFFGPGTRLTVL.

The CDR3 coding sequence is TGTGCCAGCAGCTTAGTCCCGGGACAGGGAGGCCAAGAGACCCAGTACTTC. Translating gives CASSLVPGQGGQETQYF. The chain recombines TRBV7-6 with TRBJ2-5; 9 nucleotides match TRBD1. The trim removed 1 base at V and 1 base at J, leaving 7 bases unmatched. This CDR3 is built from 17 residues. Germline V lookup: CDR1 SGHVS, CDR2 FNYEAQ.

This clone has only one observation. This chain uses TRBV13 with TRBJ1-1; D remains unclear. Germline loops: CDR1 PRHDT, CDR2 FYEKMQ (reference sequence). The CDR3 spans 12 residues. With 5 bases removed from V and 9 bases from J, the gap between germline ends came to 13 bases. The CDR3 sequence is CASSNREPKAFF. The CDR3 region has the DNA TGTGCCAGCAGCAACCGGGAACCCAAAGCTTTCTTT.

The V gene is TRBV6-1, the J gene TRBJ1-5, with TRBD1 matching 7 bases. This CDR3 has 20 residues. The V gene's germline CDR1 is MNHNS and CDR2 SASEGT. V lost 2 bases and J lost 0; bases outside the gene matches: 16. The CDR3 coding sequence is TGTGCCAGCAGTGAATTTATATGGGACAGCTACTCCGATAGCAATCAGCCCCAGCATTTT. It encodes CASSEFIWDSYSDSNQPQHF.

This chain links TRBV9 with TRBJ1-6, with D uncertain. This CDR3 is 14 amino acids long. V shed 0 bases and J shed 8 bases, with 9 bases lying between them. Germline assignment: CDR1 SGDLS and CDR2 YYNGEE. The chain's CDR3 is CASSVDSTDSPLHF. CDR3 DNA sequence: TGTGCCAGCAGCGTAGACAGTACCGATTCACCCCTCCACTTT.